These 17 T cell receptor beta chains were sequenced from one sample in a study of blood T cell repertoires in COVID-19. Measured with immunoSEQ multiplex PCR; TCRdb has only the in-frame clones, and not every one. The sample has approximately 150,000 clones, around 90% seen once. The sample consisted of peripheral blood. These receptors were taken from a woman aged 60-75 years who had recovered from COVID-19.

This clone has a handful of counts. This chain joins TRBV5-8 and TRBJ1-5, with D possibly matching TRBD1 (5 bases). Trimming took off 4 bases at V and 4 bases at J, with 9 bases between the two ends. Per germline, CDR1 SGHTS and CDR2 YDEGEE. There are 13 residues in the CDR3. The CDR3: CASSPRANQPQHF. In nucleotides, the CDR3 is TGTGCCAGCAGCCCCAGGGCTAATCAGCCCCAGCATTTT.

This chain uses TRBV19 with TRBJ1-5; D remains ambiguous. CDR1 is LNHDA, CDR2 SQIVND, per germline (reference sequence). Trimming took off 2 bases at V and 1 base at J, with 12 bases between the two ends. The CDR3 is 16 amino acids. CDR3 in amino acids: CASSILRGRSNQPQHF. DNA of the CDR3: TGTGCCAGTAGTATACTCCGCGGCAGAAGCAATCAGCCCCAGCATTTT.

The chain employs TRBV28 and TRBJ1-1; TRBD1 might be the D (5 bases). V lost 0 bases and J lost 11, with 13 bases in between. Germline loops: CDR1 MDHEN, CDR2 SYDVKM. The CDR3 runs 13 residues. CDR3 DNA: TGTGCCAGCAGTTTATGGGCAGGGCGTTTGGCTTTCTTT. It yields the protein CASSLWAGRLAFF.

The chain links TRBV7-9 to TRBJ2-7, with 8 bases aligning to TRBD2. Germline trimming cut 5 bases from V and 0 bases from J; bases unmatched to any gene: 12. The CDR3 consists of 17 residues. Germline V gives CDR1 SEHNR, CDR2 FQNEAQ (reference sequence). The CDR3 DNA reads TGTGCCAGCAGCCCCAGGACAGCGGGGGAAAACTCCTACGAGCAGTACTTC. Protein: CASSPRTAGENSYEQYF.

The chain has TRBV28 and TRBJ2-3, with 12 bases fitting TRBD2. The germline V gene has CDR1 MDHEN and CDR2 SYDVKM. The length of the CDR3 is 18 residues. Trimming cost V 4 bases and J 2 bases; bases outside gene matches: 10. CDR3 nucleotides: TGTGCCAGCAGTTCAGTCCTCGGACTAGCGGGATACACAGATACGCAGTATTTT. This gives the protein CASSSVLGLAGYTDTQYF.

On this clone itself: In the same sample, other DNA sequences code for this CDR3. The chain employs TRBV3-1 (or the pseudogene TRBV3-2) and TRBJ1-2; tentative D call: TRBD1 (5 bases). The V end lost 0 bases, the J end lost 8 bases, and 16 bases lay between the germline ends. From germline, CDR1 is LGHDT and CDR2 YNNKEL (reference sequence). CDR3 length: 15 amino acids. The CDR3 loop reads CASSQDPGLVGGYTF. In DNA form, the CDR3 reads TGTGCCAGCAGCCAAGATCCAGGGCTGGTGGGCGGCTACACCTTC.

This clone came up a few times. The rearrangement links TRBV5-4 to TRBJ2-1; 7 bases fit TRBD1. Germline lookup yields CDR1 SGHNT and CDR2 YYREEE (reference sequence). The CDR3 loop spans 16 amino acids. V trimming: 2 bases; J trimming: 7 bases; junction bases outside the gene matches: 12. This CDR3 reads CASSLLNRDRTNEQFF. CDR3 sequence (DNA): TGTGCCAGCAGCTTACTAAACCGGGACAGAACGAATGAGCAGTTCTTC.

The chain links TRBV6-5 to TRBJ2-1; D is perhaps TRBD2 (5 bases). The germline V and J ends were trimmed by 7 bases and 2 bases, with 15 bases remaining between them. This CDR3 is built from 15 residues. In germline, CDR1 is MNHEY, CDR2 SVGAGI. Here the CDR3 DNA reads TGTGCCAGCACCCTTAGCGTCTCTCCCTACAATGAGCAGTTCTTC. Amino acids: CASTLSVSPYNEQFF.

This chain connects TRBV19 to TRBJ2-7; D is unresolved. Germline CDR1 reads LNHDA; CDR2 reads SQIVND (reference sequence). CDR3 size: 14 residues. V lost 1 base and J lost 2, with 9 bases in between. The CDR3, as DNA: TGTGCCAGTAGTATAGGTGGCGGAACCTACGAGCAGTACTTC. Protein: CASSIGGGTYEQYF. Using reference TRBV19 and TRBJ2-7 for the parts outside the CDR3, the full variable domain is DGGITQSPKYLFRKEGQNVTLSCEQNLNHDAMYWYRQDPGQGLRLIYYSQIVNDFQKGDIAEGYSVSREKKESFPLTVTSAQKNPTAFYLCASSIGGGTYEQYFGPGTRLTVT.

This chain joins TRBV27 and TRBJ2-3, with 14 bases that match TRBD2. V lost 10 bases, J lost 0 bases, and 3 bases stayed unmatched. CDR1 MNHEY and CDR2 SMNVEV come from the germline V gene (reference sequence). This CDR3 has 15 residues. The CDR3 reads CATRLAGGSTDTQYF. CDR3 in DNA: TGTGCCACCCGACTAGCGGGGGGGAGCACAGATACGCAGTATTTT.

The V call is TRBV6-6, the J call TRBJ2-6, with 11 bases that match TRBD1. CDR3 size: 17 residues. Germline V gene lookup returns CDR1 MNHNY and CDR2 SVGAGI (reference sequence). V was clipped by 5 bases and J by 0 bases; unmatched bases: 3. This CDR3 reads CASSPGTGGSGANVLTF. The CDR3 bases are TGTGCCAGCAGTCCCGGGACAGGGGGCTCTGGGGCCAACGTCCTGACTTTC.

The chain recombines TRBV6-6 with TRBJ2-1; 13 bases agree with TRBD2. There are 15 residues in the CDR3. Germline values: CDR1 MNHNY, CDR2 SVGAGI (reference sequence). Unmatched junction bases numbered 6, after V lost 5 bases and J lost 8 bases. The CDR3 is CASSKLAGGWDEQFF. CDR3 DNA: TGTGCCAGCAGTAAACTAGCGGGGGGGTGGGATGAGCAGTTCTTC.

This rearrangement joins TRBV4-1 to TRBJ2-6, with TRBD2 identical over 7 bases. CDR1 MGHRA and CDR2 YSYEKL come from the germline V gene. The V segment lost 0 bases and the J segment 4 bases; nucleotides outside the gene matches: 12. CDR3 length: 19 amino acids. The CDR3 region has the DNA TGCGCCAGCAGCCAAGACCCCGGGGGAGGGGCGAAAGGGGCCAACGTCCTGACTTTC. Amino acid sequence: CASSQDPGGGAKGANVLTF.

The genes are TRBV5-1 and TRBJ1-2, with 8 bases aligning to TRBD1. J was trimmed by 8 bases and V by 5 bases; bases with no gene match: 8. The CDR3 covers 13 residues. Germline V lookup: CDR1 SGHRS, CDR2 YFSETQ. The DNA of the CDR3 is TGCGCCAGCAGGGTAGGACAGGGTCGCGGCTACACCTTC. Translation gives CASRVGQGRGYTF.

This clone was found a few times. The chain links TRBV20-1 to TRBJ2-5; TRBD2 might be the D (5 bases). The CDR3 contains 14 residues. Germline V lookup: CDR1 DFQATT, CDR2 SNEGSKA (reference sequence). Trimming took 3 bases from V and 7 from J, leaving 18 bases between them. CDR3 coding DNA: TGCAGTGCTAGTCGGGCAGGAGTCGAGGGGACCCAGTACTTC. Translation: CSASRAGVEGTQYF.

The J gene is TRBJ2-7, the V gene TRBV5-1; 9 bases match TRBD2. The CDR3 totals 15 residues. With V trimmed by 2 bases and J by 6 bases, 9 bases remained unmatched. The V gene's germline CDR1 is SGHRS and CDR2 YFSETQ. The CDR3 loop reads CASSFGTSSSTEQYF. The CDR3 DNA reads TGCGCCAGCAGCTTTGGGACTAGCAGTTCCACCGAGCAGTACTTC.

A few counts support this clone. V gene TRBV19 combines with J gene TRBJ2-5; no clear D gene. With 6 bases removed from V and 0 bases from J, the gap between germline ends came to 8 bases. The length of the CDR3 is 13 residues. In germline, CDR1 is LNHDA, CDR2 SQIVND (reference sequence). The CDR3 DNA reads as TGTGCCAGTAGCCCAGCGTACCAAGAGACCCAGTACTTC. It codes for CASSPAYQETQYF.